This TCR beta chain was sequenced in a study of CD8+ T cells in alopecia areata. For the study at large: The drug, tofacitinib, lasted 6 to 18 months, followed by 6 months off drug.

Trimming stripped 4 bases from V and 0 bases from J, with 5 bases between. The CDR3 totals 13 residues. Germline V gene lookup returns CDR1 SNHLY and CDR2 FYNNEI. This clone was observed a handful of times. cDNA prepared by RNA extraction and subsequent reverse transcription served as the template for sequencing. Sequencing used immunoSEQ multiplex PCR; TCRdb keeps in-frame clones, though not all of them. Of about 98,000 clones in the sample, 35% to 50% were seen once. This TCR was sampled from a human donor with alopecia areata. Sequenced: CD4+ T cells sorted from blood. The chain links TRBV2 to TRBJ2-3; D remains ambiguous. In DNA form, the CDR3 reads TGTGCCAGCAGTGGGGATAGCACAGATACGCAGTATTTT. Its translation is CASSGDSTDTQYF. The full variable domain, its missing parts supplied by reference TRBV2 and TRBJ2-3, is EPEVTQTPSHQVTQMGQEVILRCVPISNHLYFYWYRQILGQKVEFLVSFYNNEISEKSEIFDDQFSVERPDGSNFTLKIRSTKLEDSAMYFCASSGDSTDTQYFGPGTRLTVL.